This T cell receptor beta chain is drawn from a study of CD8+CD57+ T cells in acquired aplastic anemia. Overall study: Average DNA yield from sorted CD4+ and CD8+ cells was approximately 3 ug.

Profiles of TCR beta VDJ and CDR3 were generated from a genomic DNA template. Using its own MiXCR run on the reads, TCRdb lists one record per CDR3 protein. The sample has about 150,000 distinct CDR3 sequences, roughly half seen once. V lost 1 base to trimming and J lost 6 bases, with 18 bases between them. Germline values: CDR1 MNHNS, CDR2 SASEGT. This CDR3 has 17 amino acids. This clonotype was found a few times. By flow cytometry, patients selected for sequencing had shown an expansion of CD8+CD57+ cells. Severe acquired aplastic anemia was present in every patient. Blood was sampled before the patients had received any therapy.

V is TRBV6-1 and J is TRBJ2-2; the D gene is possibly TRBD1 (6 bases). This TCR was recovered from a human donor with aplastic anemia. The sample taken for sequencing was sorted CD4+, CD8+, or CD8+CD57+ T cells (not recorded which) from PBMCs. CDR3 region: CASSEEVTGSFSGELFF. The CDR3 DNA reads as TGTGCCAGCAGTGAAGAGGTTACAGGGTCTTTCTCCGGGGAGCTGTTTTTT.